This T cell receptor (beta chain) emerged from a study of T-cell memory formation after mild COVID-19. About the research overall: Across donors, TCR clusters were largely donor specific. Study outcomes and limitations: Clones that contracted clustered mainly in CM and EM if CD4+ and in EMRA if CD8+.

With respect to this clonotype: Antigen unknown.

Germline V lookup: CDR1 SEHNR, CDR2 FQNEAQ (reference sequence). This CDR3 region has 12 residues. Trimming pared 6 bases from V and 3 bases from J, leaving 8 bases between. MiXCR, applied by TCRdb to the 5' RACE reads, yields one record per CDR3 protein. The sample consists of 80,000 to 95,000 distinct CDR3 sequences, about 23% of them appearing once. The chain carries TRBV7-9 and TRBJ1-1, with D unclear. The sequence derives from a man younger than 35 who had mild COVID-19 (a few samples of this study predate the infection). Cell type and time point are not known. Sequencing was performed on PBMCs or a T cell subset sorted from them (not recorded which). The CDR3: CASSSAYTEAFF. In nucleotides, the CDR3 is TGTGCCAGCAGTTCAGCTTACACTGAAGCTTTCTTT.